Listed here are 21 T cell receptor beta chains from one sample, sequenced in a study of shared clonotypes between healthy human individuals. Data came from immunoSEQ multiplex PCR; TCRdb stores just in-frame clones and leaves some out. This sample has around 700,000 clones, with roughly 70% found just once. Sequenced input: memory CD4+ T cells sorted from blood. The subset: CD45RA-negative fraction. These receptors were obtained from a woman in her twenties or thirties in good health.

The gene calls are TRBV5-6 and TRBJ2-3, with no clear D. The V end lost 0 bases, the J end lost 0 bases, and 11 bases lay between the germline ends. From germline, CDR1 is SGHDT and CDR2 YYEEEE. The length of the CDR3 is 16 residues. The CDR3 sequence is CASSLDAGISTDTQYF. As DNA, the CDR3 is TGTGCCAGCAGCTTGGATGCCGGAATAAGCACAGATACGCAGTATTTT.

V is TRBV4-1 and J is TRBJ2-1; a weak D match, TRBD2 (6 bases). V was clipped by 4 bases and J by 0 bases, with 19 bases between them. Per germline, CDR1 MGHRA and CDR2 YSYEKL. The CDR3 runs to 18 residues. The CDR3 DNA sequence: TGCGCCAGCAGCCTAAGGCAAACGGGAGTCAGCTCCTACAATGAGCAGTTCTTC. As protein: CASSLRQTGVSSYNEQFF.

The chain carries TRBV14 and TRBJ2-7; 8 bases match TRBD1. Germline V gene lookup returns CDR1 SGHDN and CDR2 FVKESK. The ends lost 0 bases at V and 7 bases at J; junction bases unmatched: 8. This CDR3 contains 15 residues. CDR3 protein: CASSQDWTGRGEQYF. CDR3 DNA sequence: TGTGCCAGCAGCCAAGATTGGACAGGGCGTGGGGAGCAGTACTTC.

This clone was detected a few times. The rearrangement links TRBV11-2 to TRBJ2-3; TRBD1 agrees at 9 bases. The germline V gene has CDR1 SGHAT and CDR2 FQNNGV. The CDR3 loop spans 15 amino acids. V shed 5 bases, J shed 6 bases, and the junction held 9 bases outside the gene matches. Here the CDR3 reads CASSRVPGQGDTQYF. CDR3 DNA sequence: TGTGCCAGCAGCCGGGTTCCGGGACAGGGTGATACGCAGTATTTT.

This clone has only a few counts. The chain recombines TRBV28 with TRBJ1-2, with unresolved D. Germline CDR1 reads MDHEN; CDR2 reads SYDVKM. Trimming cost V 7 bases and J 2 bases, with 14 bases left between them. The CDR3 is 14 residues long. In DNA form, the CDR3 reads TGTGCCAGCACCGAATGGGGTCGGAACTATGGCTACACCTTC. As protein: CASTEWGRNYGYTF.

This clone was counted only a few times. The V gene is TRBV27, the J gene TRBJ1-1, with TRBD1 as a possible D gene (6 bases). Trimming pared 6 bases from V and 7 bases from J, leaving 12 bases between. The CDR3 covers 12 residues. The V gene's germline CDR1 is MNHEY and CDR2 SMNVEV (reference sequence). CDR3 in amino acids: CASRDRRNEAFF. CDR3 coding DNA: TGTGCCAGCAGAGACAGGAGAAATGAAGCTTTCTTT.

This sequence joins TRBV30 and TRBJ2-3; 7 positions agree with TRBD1. After removal of 2 bases from V and 4 bases from J, the junction contained 9 bases not matched to a gene. The length of the CDR3 is 15 residues. Germline CDR1 GTSNPN, CDR2 SVGIG (reference sequence). CDR3 sequence (DNA): TGTGCCTGGAGTACAGGGGCTCACAGCCCAGATACGCAGTATTTT. Protein product: CAWSTGAHSPDTQYF.

V usage is TRBV30 and J usage is TRBJ2-2; no clear D gene. Trimming took 4 bases from V and 6 from J, leaving 12 bases between them. The CDR3 consists of 13 residues. The germline gives CDR1 GTSNPN, CDR2 SVGIG (reference sequence). CDR3 region: CAWTWRQAGELFF. DNA of the CDR3: TGTGCCTGGACCTGGCGGCAGGCCGGGGAGCTGTTTTTT.

V gene TRBV20-1 combines with J gene TRBJ2-7; D gene ambiguous. The CDR3 loop spans 11 amino acids. V was shortened by 7 bases and J by 3 bases, with 10 bases between the two germline ends. Germline CDR1 is DFQATT and CDR2 is SNEGSKA (reference sequence). CDR3 in amino acids: CSGRVHYEQYF. The DNA of the CDR3 is TGCAGTGGAAGGGTGCACTACGAGCAGTACTTC.

This clone was picked up a small number of times. The chain's CDR3 is CASSPPSGGSQPQHF. Written as DNA, the CDR3 is TGTGCCAGCTCACCACCTTCCGGGGGTTCTCAGCCCCAGCATTTT. This sequence joins TRBV18 and TRBJ1-5; D may be TRBD1 (5 bases). The V gene's germline CDR1 is KGHSH and CDR2 LQKENI. The CDR3 totals 15 residues. The germline V and J ends were trimmed by 0 bases and 6 bases, with 12 bases remaining between them.

This rearrangement joins TRBV7-8 to TRBJ1-1; D is unresolved. Trimming cost V 4 bases and J 2 bases, with 14 bases left between them. CDR1 is SGHVS, CDR2 FQNEAQ, per germline. CDR3 length equals 15 residues. The CDR3 DNA sequence: TGTGCCAGCAGCTCCAACCCCCTAGTTAACACTGAAGCTTTCTTT. Its translation: CASSSNPLVNTEAFF.

This clone was counted a few times. The chain carries TRBV2 and TRBJ1-4; D is unresolved. The CDR3 contains 15 residues. Germline-derived CDR1 and CDR2 are SNHLY and FYNNEI. The V and J ends lost 6 bases and 0 bases respectively, with 11 bases between them. The CDR3 protein is CASRVMVATNEKLFF. The CDR3 region has the DNA TGTGCCAGCAGGGTAATGGTTGCAACTAATGAAAAACTGTTTTTT. The complete variable domain, with remaining parts taken from reference TRBV2 and TRBJ1-4, reads EPEVTQTPSHQVTQMGQEVILRCVPISNHLYFYWYRQILGQKVEFLVSFYNNEISEKSEIFDDQFSVERPDGSNFTLKIRSTKLEDSAMYFCASRVMVATNEKLFFGSGTQLSVL.

The chain joins TRBV19 to TRBJ2-1; D might be TRBD2 (6 bases). This CDR3 comprises 18 residues. Trimming took 2 bases from V and 8 from J, leaving 25 bases between them. Looked up from germline, CDR1 is LNHDA and CDR2 is SQIVND (reference sequence). The CDR3 nucleotides read TGTGCCAGTAGTATAAGCGGTTTTGGGTGGCGGGATTCGTATGAGCAGTTCTTC. Amino acid sequence: CASSISGFGWRDSYEQFF. The variable domain in full, with the rest retrieved from reference TRBV19 and TRBJ2-1, is DGGITQSPKYLFRKEGQNVTLSCEQNLNHDAMYWYRQDPGQGLRLIYYSQIVNDFQKGDIAEGYSVSREKKESFPLTVTSAQKNPTAFYLCASSISGFGWRDSYEQFFGPGTRLTVL.

Of note for this clone: This sample includes further DNA sequences coding for the same CDR3. This chain uses TRBV5-1 with TRBJ2-5; the D is unclear. The germline V gene encodes CDR1 SGHRS and CDR2 YFSETQ. The CDR3 runs 12 residues. The V gene lost 4 bases and the J gene lost 4 bases, with 8 bases spanning the gap. The CDR3 reads CASSSSGETQYF. The CDR3, as DNA: TGCGCCAGCAGCAGTTCTGGAGAGACCCAGTACTTC.

This clone has more than one count but fewer than ten. The V gene is TRBV19, the J gene TRBJ2-1, with a possible D match to TRBD2 (7 bases). This CDR3 spans 12 amino acids. The V gene lost 3 bases and the J gene lost 10 bases, with 10 bases spanning the gap. CDR1 LNHDA and CDR2 SQIVND come from the germline V gene (reference sequence). The CDR3 sequence: CASSIRGAEQFF. The DNA of the CDR3 is TGTGCCAGTAGTATTCGGGGGGCGGAGCAGTTCTTC.

The chain links TRBV18 to TRBJ1-4; TRBD1 matches 9 bases. The V segment lost 6 bases and the J segment 5 bases; nucleotides outside the gene matches: 7. CDR1 and CDR2 (germline): KGHSH, LQKENI. CDR3 length equals 15 residues. CDR3 bases: TGTGCCAGCTCGTCACAGGGGGCGATCAATGAAAAACTGTTTTTT. Translating it yields CASSSQGAINEKLFF.

Only a few counts were recorded for this clone. At one of its ends the junction is not consistent with the germline gene, which may arise from a read error. V gene TRBV5-6 combines with J gene TRBJ2-5, with unresolved D. Germline lookup yields CDR1 SGHDT and CDR2 YYEEEE. This CDR3 is built from 14 residues. CDR3 sequence: CASSLVPNQETQYF. In DNA form, the CDR3 reads TGTGCCAGCAGCTTGGTTCCGAACCAGGAGACCCAGTACTTC. The complete variable domain, with remaining parts taken from reference TRBV5-6 and TRBJ2-5, reads DAGVTQSPTHLIKTRGQQVTLRCSPKSGHDTVSWYQQALGQGPQFIFQYYEEEERQRGNFPDRFSGHQFPNYSSELNVNALLLGDSALYLCASSLVPNQETQYFGPGTRLLVL.

The gene calls are TRBV7-9 and TRBJ2-1; TRBD2 might be the D (5 bases). This CDR3 has 13 amino acids. CDR1 and CDR2 from the germline V gene are SEHNR and FQNEAQ (reference sequence). Trimming removed 5 bases at V and 5 bases at J, with 10 bases between. CDR3 bases: TGTGCCAGCAGCCGAGGACTGAACAATGAGCAGTTCTTC. It encodes CASSRGLNNEQFF. The variable domain in full, completed from reference TRBV7-9 and TRBJ2-1, reads DTGVSQNPRHKITKRGQNVTFRCDPISEHNRLYWYRQTLGQGPEFLTYFQNEAQLEKSRLLSDRFSAERPKGSFSTLEIQRTEQGDSAMYLCASSRGLNNEQFFGPGTRLTVL.

The gene calls are TRBV5-8 and TRBJ2-1; 7 bases align to TRBD1. Germline values: CDR1 SGHTS, CDR2 YDEGEE. The junction had 6 bases not matched to a gene; V was cut back by 3 bases and J by 12 bases. The CDR3 consists of 12 residues. This CDR3 is CASSSTGRWQFF. The CDR3 DNA is TGTGCCAGCAGCTCGACAGGGCGTTGGCAGTTCTTC.

This clone was observed a handful of times. This chain joins TRBV7-9 and TRBJ2-7, with D perhaps given as TRBD1 or TRBD2 (5 bases each). The CDR3 sequence is 13 residues long. In germline, CDR1 is SEHNR, CDR2 FQNEAQ (reference sequence). Between the trimmed V and J ends, which lost 1 base and 6 bases, there was a span of 10 bases. The CDR3 reads CASSLGWDGEQYF. The CDR3 region has the DNA TGTGCCAGCAGCTTAGGATGGGACGGCGAGCAGTACTTC.

The rearrangement joins TRBV28 to TRBJ1-2, with unresolved D. The CDR3 runs 12 residues. Germline V gene lookup returns CDR1 MDHEN and CDR2 SYDVKM. Trimming pared 6 bases from V and 1 base from J, leaving 6 bases between. The CDR3 is CASSPYNYGYTF. CDR3 sequence (DNA): TGTGCCAGCAGCCCGTATAACTATGGCTACACCTTC.